Each of the 26 T cell receptor beta chains below was sequenced from the same sample in a study of T cell changes during pregnancy in multiple sclerosis. Here immunoSEQ multiplex PCR was the method, and the copy in TCRdb shows in-frame clones only, minus some. The top ten hold approximately 1.5% of the sample, which has roughly 110,000 clones, around 90% seen once. Sequencing was performed on peripheral blood, taken in the third trimester of pregnancy. These receptors all come from a female donor with multiple sclerosis, enrolled in a pregnancy study.

The chain employs TRBV5-4 and TRBJ1-6; 7 bases are a match to TRBD1. Looked up from germline, CDR1 is SGHNT and CDR2 is YYREEE (reference sequence). This CDR3 has 17 amino acids. The junction had 14 bases not matched to a gene; V was cut back by 4 bases and J by 7 bases. The CDR3 coding sequence is TGTGCCAGCAGCCTAAATCCCGACAGGGCACCCAATTCACCCCTCCACTTT. It yields the protein CASSLNPDRAPNSPLHF.

This chain links TRBV5-1 with TRBJ1-2, with D hard to call. CDR3 length equals 13 residues. The germline V and J ends were trimmed by 0 bases and 10 bases, with 13 bases remaining between them. Per germline, CDR1 SGHRS and CDR2 YFSETQ. The CDR3 here is CASSLELSRFYTF. The CDR3 region has the DNA TGCGCCAGCAGCTTGGAGTTATCCAGATTCTACACCTTC.

This chain connects TRBV7-9 to TRBJ2-1; TRBD2 matches at 7 bases. V shed 5 bases and J 2 bases; nucleotides not matched to a gene: 0. The germline V gene has CDR1 SEHNR and CDR2 FQNEAQ (reference sequence). This CDR3 is 13 amino acids long. CDR3 sequence (DNA): TGTGCCAGCAGCAGCGGGACCTACAATGAGCAGTTCTTC. Protein sequence: CASSSGTYNEQFF.

The genes are TRBV19 and TRBJ2-7, with D maybe TRBD1 (6 bases). V lost 9 bases and J lost 7, with 13 bases in between. The CDR3 is 11 amino acids. Germline V gives CDR1 LNHDA, CDR2 SQIVND (reference sequence). CDR3 in amino acids: CARGDKREQYF. The CDR3 DNA reads TGTGCCAGGGGGGACAAGCGGGAGCAGTACTTC.

The J gene is TRBJ1-1, the V gene TRBV6-1; TRBD1 agrees at 9 bases. The germline V gene has CDR1 MNHNS and CDR2 SASEGT. Germline trimming cut 2 bases from V and 1 base from J; bases unmatched to any gene: 5. The CDR3 is 16 amino acids. The CDR3 nucleotides read TGTGCCAGCAGTGAAACAGGGGGCCGGGGGAACACTGAAGCTTTCTTT. The encoded protein is CASSETGGRGNTEAFF.

This chain connects TRBV11-2 to TRBJ1-3; the D is unclear. This CDR3 comprises 15 residues. V lost 3 bases, J lost 0 bases, and 9 bases lay in between. Per germline, CDR1 SGHAT and CDR2 FQNNGV. The CDR3 coding sequence is TGTGCCAGCAGCTTCAGGACTAGCTCTGGAAACACCATATATTTT. Amino acid sequence: CASSFRTSSGNTIYF.

This chain uses TRBV7-3 with TRBJ2-2, with D tentatively TRBD2 (6 bases). Germline CDR1 SGHTA, CDR2 FQGTGA. V dropped 5 bases and J dropped 1 base, with 11 bases sitting between them. CDR3 length equals 15 residues. This CDR3 is CASSRLGGNTGELFF. CDR3 in DNA: TGTGCCAGCAGCAGACTCGGGGGGAACACCGGGGAGCTGTTTTTT.

The chain is built from TRBV6-1 and TRBJ1-1; a possible D gene is TRBD1 (6 bases). V was pared by 1 base and J by 4 bases, with 13 bases between. There are 15 residues in the CDR3. CDR1 and CDR2 (germline): MNHNS, SASEGT. CDR3 nucleotide sequence: TGTGCCAGCAGTGAAGGAAGGGGGTGGGGCACTGAAGCTTTCTTT. Protein product: CASSEGRGWGTEAFF.

V is TRBV27 and J is TRBJ2-5; TRBD2 might be the D (5 bases). The CDR3 is made up of 13 amino acids. In germline, CDR1 is MNHEY, CDR2 SMNVEV (reference sequence). Trimming removed 3 bases at V and 3 bases at J, with 8 bases between. Written as DNA, the CDR3 is TGTGCCAGCAGTTTTTCGAGGGAAGAGACCCAGTACTTC. This translates into CASSFSREETQYF.

The chain couples TRBV29-1 to TRBJ1-4; D is possibly TRBD1 (5 bases). CDR1 is SQVTM, CDR2 ANQGSEA, per germline. V gave up 6 bases and J gave up 0 bases, with 11 bases separating them. This CDR3 has 14 amino acids. CDR3 sequence reads: CSVQGAATNEKLFF. DNA for the CDR3: TGCAGCGTCCAGGGCGCAGCAACTAATGAAAAACTGTTTTTT.

The rearrangement links TRBV27 to TRBJ2-7; D is perhaps TRBD1 (6 bases). Per the germline V gene, CDR1 is MNHEY and CDR2 is SMNVEV (reference sequence). Trimming pared 3 bases from V and 2 bases from J, leaving 14 bases between. The CDR3 is 15 residues long. CDR3 bases: TGTGCCAGCAGTTTGGTGCCAGGGGCTGCCTACGAGCAGTACTTC. Its protein is CASSLVPGAAYEQYF.

This clone is a singleton in its sample. The genes are TRBV6-5 and TRBJ1-2; 7 positions match TRBD1. The CDR3 has 16 residues. Germline CDR1 is MNHEY and CDR2 is SVGAGI. J lost 2 bases, V lost 2 bases, and 8 bases had no gene match. The CDR3 spells CASSYTTGDANYGYTF. The CDR3 DNA sequence: TGTGCCAGCAGTTACACAACAGGGGACGCCAACTATGGCTACACCTTC.

About this clone: Sequence at one end of the junction differs from germline and may be a read error. The V call is TRBV6-1, the J call TRBJ2-1, with 10 bases aligning to TRBD2. CDR3 size: 13 residues. Germline V gene lookup returns CDR1 MNHNS and CDR2 SASEGT. The CDR3: CASSESLAGARIF. In DNA, the CDR3 is TGTGCCAGCAGTGAAAGTCTAGCGGGGGCCCGGATCTTC.

This clone was recorded a few times. The chain links TRBV28 to TRBJ1-1; the match to TRBD1 covers 7 bases. Germline V CDR1 and CDR2: MDHEN, SYDVKM. The V segment lost 9 bases and the J segment 2 bases; nucleotides outside the gene matches: 12. The CDR3 runs 15 residues. The CDR3 spells CASPPGTEGNTEAFF. The CDR3 DNA follows: TGTGCCAGTCCACCCGGGACAGAGGGTAACACTGAAGCTTTCTTT.

The chain employs TRBV2 and TRBJ2-1, with 8 bases that match TRBD1. The CDR3 is made up of 15 amino acids. CDR1 SNHLY and CDR2 FYNNEI come from the germline V gene. V was pared by 6 bases and J by 4 bases, with 8 bases of the junction left unmatched. CDR3 DNA sequence: TGTGCCAGCAGGCTCGGACAGGGCGGGTACAATGAGCAGTTCTTC. Translating it yields CASRLGQGGYNEQFF.

This chain joins TRBV29-1 and TRBJ2-5; 8 bases match TRBD1. V trimming: 5 bases; J trimming: 4 bases; junction bases outside the gene matches: 3. Germline values: CDR1 SQVTM, CDR2 ANQGSEA. The CDR3 is made up of 12 amino acids. In DNA form, the CDR3 reads TGCAGCGTTAGAGACAGGGGAGAGACCCAGTACTTC. As protein: CSVRDRGETQYF. Drawing the rest from reference TRBV29-1 and TRBJ2-5, the complete variable domain is SAVISQKPSRDICQRGTSLTIQCQVDSQVTMMFWYRQQPGQSLTLIATANQGSEATYESGFVIDKFPISRPNLTFSTLTVSNMSPEDSSIYLCSVRDRGETQYFGPGTRLLVL.

This clone was counted a single time. The chain is built from TRBV7-8 and TRBJ1-1; D remains ambiguous. This CDR3 spans 14 amino acids. The germline gives CDR1 SGHVS, CDR2 FQNEAQ. V shed 1 base and J shed 1 base, with 7 bases lying between them. The DNA of the CDR3 is TGTGCCAGCAGCTTAGGACTCCCGAACACTGAAGCTTTCTTT. Residues: CASSLGLPNTEAFF.

The chain uses TRBV7-6 and TRBJ2-7, with a possible D match to TRBD1 (6 bases). Germline CDR1 is SGHVS and CDR2 is FNYEAQ. The CDR3 loop spans 13 amino acids. Trimming took off 3 bases at V and 1 base at J, with 7 bases between the two ends. The CDR3 loop is CASSFGQSYEQYF. The DNA of the CDR3 is TGTGCCAGCAGCTTCGGACAGTCCTACGAGCAGTACTTC.

The chain links TRBV28 to TRBJ2-1; TRBD2 matches at 13 bases. CDR1 and CDR2 (germline): MDHEN, SYDVKM. This CDR3 is 16 amino acids long. Trimming removed 4 bases from V and 4 bases from J; junction bases left unmatched: 4. CDR3 amino acids: CASSSRLAGGYNEQFF. The CDR3 coding sequence is TGTGCCAGCAGTTCCCGACTAGCGGGAGGTTACAATGAGCAGTTCTTC.

The genes are TRBV7-6 and TRBJ2-1; TRBD2 matches at 9 bases. From germline, CDR1 is SGHVS and CDR2 FNYEAQ. After removal of 3 bases from V and 6 bases from J, the junction contained 6 bases not matched to a gene. There are 15 residues in the CDR3. CDR3 DNA sequence: TGTGCCAGCAGCTTGGGACTAGCAGGTGGCAATGAGCAGTTCTTC. It specifies CASSLGLAGGNEQFF. Supplemented by reference TRBV7-6 and TRBJ2-1, the full variable domain reads GAGVSQSPRYKVTKRGQDVALRCDPISGHVSLYWYRQALGQGPEFLTYFNYEAQQDKSGLPNDRFSAERPEGSISTLTIQRTEQRDSAMYRCASSLGLAGGNEQFFGPGTRLTVL.

The chain couples TRBV18 to TRBJ2-1; 7 bases agree with TRBD1. Per germline, CDR1 KGHSH and CDR2 LQKENI. CDR3 length equals 14 residues. V lost 4 bases and J lost 1; bases outside the gene matches: 1. As DNA, the CDR3 is TGTGCCAGCTCACTGACAGGGTCCTACAATGAGCAGTTCTTC. It translates to CASSLTGSYNEQFF.

This chain uses TRBV2 with TRBJ2-5, with 11 nucleotides matching TRBD2. This CDR3 has 15 residues. Trimming took 7 bases from V and 5 from J; bases not matched to a gene: 9. The germline CDR1 and CDR2 sequences are SNHLY and FYNNEI. The CDR3 loop is CASKETSGMRETQYF. CDR3 in DNA: TGTGCCAGCAAGGAGACTAGCGGGATGAGGGAGACCCAGTACTTC.

The chain combines TRBV18 with TRBJ2-1; TRBD1 matches 7 bases. The CDR3 is made up of 15 amino acids. Trimming at V came to 2 bases and at J to 3 bases, leaving 4 bases not matched to a gene. Germline V gene sequence: CDR1 KGHSH, CDR2 LQKENI. CDR3 in amino acids: CASSPSSGGYNEQFF. The CDR3 DNA is TGTGCCAGCTCACCATCCTCAGGGGGCTACAATGAGCAGTTCTTC.

The CDR3 coding sequence is TGTGCCAGCAGCCAGCAACAGAGCTACGAGCAGTACTTC. Its protein product is CASSQQQSYEQYF. V is TRBV4-2 and J is TRBJ2-7; D unresolved. This CDR3 has 13 residues. In germline, CDR1 is LGHNA, CDR2 YNFKEQ. Trimming took 3 bases from V and 3 from J, leaving 9 bases between them.

V usage is TRBV9 and J usage is TRBJ2-7; TRBD2 agrees at 12 bases. CDR1 and CDR2 (germline): SGDLS, YYNGEE. The CDR3 runs 16 residues. Germline trimming cut 0 bases from V and 4 bases from J; bases unmatched to any gene: 5. The CDR3 sequence is CASSVGALAGGYEQYF. Written as DNA, the CDR3 is TGTGCCAGCAGCGTAGGAGCCCTAGCGGGGGGGTACGAGCAGTACTTC.

The genes are TRBV6-1 and TRBJ2-3; the D gene is possibly TRBD2 (5 bases). Trimming pared 6 bases from V and 6 bases from J, leaving 10 bases between. CDR3 length: 12 amino acids. The germline V gene encodes CDR1 MNHNS and CDR2 SASEGT. The CDR3 here is CASRGAADTQYF. The CDR3 nucleotides are TGTGCCAGCAGGGGAGCGGCGGATACGCAGTATTTT.